This T cell receptor beta chain was captured in a study of CD8+ T cells in alopecia areata. Turning to the study itself: Those patients who were treated received oral tofacitinib, which was given at 5 to 10 mg twice daily for moderate-to-severe alopecia areata.

PBMCs served as the source from which CD4+ and CD8+ T cells were sorted. TCR sequencing used cDNA made by reverse transcription of extracted RNA. Sequencing used immunoSEQ multiplex PCR; TCRdb keeps in-frame clones, though not all of them. The data hold 150,000 to 200,000 clones, with about 63% observed a single time. The CDR3 spans 16 residues. Germline V gene lookup returns CDR1 SGHTA and CDR2 FQGNSA. Deletions cut 1 base from V and 2 bases from J, with 12 bases between. Findings of the study overall: Especially in alopecia totalis/universalis, lesional scalp showed greater clonality than normal scalp did. Besides other cells, scalp samples also yield sequences of resident alphabeta T cells from normal skin.

This clone was detected ten times or more. No antigen is known for it. This TCR was sampled from a human donor with alopecia areata. The rearrangement links TRBV7-2 to TRBJ1-5; TRBD1 is a possible D gene (5 bases). The sequencing here drew on CD4+ T cells sorted from blood, taken at week 0. DNA of the CDR3: TGTGCCAGCAGCTTAGTGTCGGGGGTGGGCAATCAGCCCCAGCATTTT. The encoded protein is CASSLVSGVGNQPQHF.